Each of the 21 T cell receptor beta chains below was sequenced from the same sample in a study of somatic mutations in cytotoxic T cells in rheumatoid arthritis. Clones were read by immunoSEQ multiplex PCR, and TCRdb kept only the in-frame ones, dropping some. In the table there are some 10,000 clones, about four fifths of which are singletons. The sample comprised CD8+ T cells sorted from blood. Receptor source: a woman aged 45-65 years in good health.

V usage is TRBV6-1 and J usage is TRBJ2-5; 9 positions agree with TRBD2. Germline values: CDR1 MNHNS, CDR2 SASEGT. This CDR3 is 15 amino acids long. J was trimmed by 1 base and V by 7 bases; bases with no gene match: 7. CDR3 nucleotides: TGTGCCAGCAAATTTAGCGGGAGCACCCAAGAGACCCAGTACTTC. This encodes CASKFSGSTQETQYF.

The chain joins TRBV28 to TRBJ1-1; D uncertain. Looked up from germline, CDR1 is MDHEN and CDR2 is SYDVKM. Trimming cost V 1 base and J 5 bases, with 5 bases left between them. This CDR3 is 12 amino acids long. The CDR3 loop is CASSLLRTEAFF. Written as DNA, the CDR3 is TGTGCCAGCAGTTTATTACGGACTGAAGCTTTCTTT.

The V gene is TRBV10-3, the J gene TRBJ1-1; a weak D match, TRBD1 (5 bases). This CDR3 is built from 13 residues. Germline CDR1 reads ENHRY; CDR2 reads SYGVKD. Between the trimmed V and J ends, which lost 8 bases and 3 bases, there was a span of 13 bases. Here the CDR3 reads CAIRAGRHTEAFF. CDR3 DNA sequence: TGTGCCATCCGAGCAGGGAGGCACACTGAAGCTTTCTTT.

About this clone itself: One end of the junction is discordant with germline, which a read error may explain. The V and J genes are TRBV4-3 and TRBJ1-1; possible D gene TRBD1, 6 bases. Germline assignment: CDR1 LGHNA and CDR2 YSLEER. CDR3 length equals 15 residues. The CDR3 DNA sequence: TGCACCAGCAGCCAAGATTTCGAGGGGGACACTGAAGCTTTCTTT. This gives the protein CTSSQDFEGDTEAFF.

The chain recombines TRBV11-2 with TRBJ1-3; D is ambiguous. This CDR3 contains 16 residues. Germline lookup yields CDR1 SGHAT and CDR2 FQNNGV. Trimming took 0 bases from V and 4 from J, leaving 13 bases between them. The CDR3 region has the DNA TGTGCCAGCAGCTTAGATCTAGCTGGGATCGGAAACACCATATATTTT. Encoded protein: CASSLDLAGIGNTIYF.

This clone has just a few counts. The chain carries TRBV4-3 and TRBJ2-7, with D maybe TRBD1 (5 bases). The CDR3 consists of 16 residues. Looked up from germline, CDR1 is LGHNA and CDR2 is YSLEER. V was shortened by 1 base and J by 0 bases, with 13 bases between the two germline ends. The CDR3: CASSQGQGDSSYEQYF. CDR3 in DNA: TGCGCCAGCAGCCAAGGTCAAGGCGACAGCTCCTACGAGCAGTACTTC.

The rearrangement joins TRBV4-3 to TRBJ1-3; no definite D call. The V and J ends lost 0 bases and 1 base respectively, with 7 bases between them. Germline loops: CDR1 LGHNA, CDR2 YSLEER. This CDR3 region has 15 residues. CDR3 protein: CASSQDANSGNTIYF. CDR3 coding DNA: TGCGCCAGCAGCCAAGATGCTAATTCTGGAAACACCATATATTTT.

The chain links TRBV10-3 to TRBJ2-7; D is perhaps TRBD2 (5 bases). Trimming took off 5 bases at V and 7 bases at J, with 18 bases between the two ends. CDR3 size: 14 residues. CDR1 ENHRY and CDR2 SYGVKD come from the germline V gene. CDR3 sequence reads: CAISLTVAPGEQYF. The CDR3 DNA follows: TGTGCCATCAGTCTAACAGTGGCGCCGGGAGAGCAGTACTTC.

The chain links TRBV11-3 to TRBJ1-5; TRBD1 might be the D (5 bases). The germline V gene has CDR1 SGHNT and CDR2 YENEEA. The V end lost 10 bases, the J end lost 0 bases, and 25 bases lay between the germline ends. CDR3 length: 18 residues. This chain's CDR3 is CAIPRGLKNGYSNQPQHF. In DNA form, the CDR3 reads TGTGCCATCCCAAGGGGACTAAAAAACGGCTATAGCAATCAGCCCCAGCATTTT.

V gene TRBV5-4 combines with J gene TRBJ1-1; TRBD1 might be the D (6 bases). Germline V gene lookup returns CDR1 SGHNT and CDR2 YYREEE (reference sequence). V gave up 5 bases and J gave up 1 base, with 9 bases separating them. This CDR3 contains 13 residues. The CDR3 region is CASSPTGNTEAFF. The CDR3 DNA reads TGTGCCAGCAGTCCGACAGGGAACACTGAAGCTTTCTTT.

The genes are TRBV29-1 and TRBJ1-1; weak D call: TRBD1 (5 bases). The CDR3 contains 15 residues. V lost 4 bases and J lost 4, with 19 bases in between. The germline gives CDR1 SQVTM, CDR2 ANQGSEA. The CDR3, as DNA: TGCAGCGTTGGCCGCTCCACAAGGGGTGGCACTGAAGCTTTCTTT. Amino acid sequence: CSVGRSTRGGTEAFF. Based on the CDR3 plus reference TRBV29-1 and TRBJ1-1, the full variable domain is SAVISQKPSRDICQRGTSLTIQCQVDSQVTMMFWYRQQPGQSLTLIATANQGSEATYESGFVIDKFPISRPNLTFSTLTVSNMSPEDSSIYLCSVGRSTRGGTEAFFGQGTRLTVV.

DNA for the CDR3: TGTGCCAGCAGTGCGAGGGACACCGGGGAGCTGTTTTTT. Encoded protein: CASSARDTGELFF. The chain carries TRBV25-1 and TRBJ2-2, with TRBD2 as a possible D gene (5 bases). CDR3 length equals 13 residues. V lost 4 bases and J 3 bases, leaving 6 bases between the germline ends. Germline V gene data show CDR1 as MGHDK and CDR2 as SYGVNS.

The V and J genes are TRBV5-1 and TRBJ2-5, with 14 bases matching TRBD2. V lost 4 bases to trimming and J lost 5 bases; unmatched junction nucleotides: 4. This CDR3 has 15 amino acids. Germline assignment: CDR1 SGHRS and CDR2 YFSETQ. The CDR3 sequence is CASSRLAGGQETQYF. The CDR3 DNA reads TGCGCCAGCAGCCGACTAGCGGGAGGGCAGGAGACCCAGTACTTC.

The rearrangement links TRBV4-3 to TRBJ2-2, with 12 positions matching TRBD1. The CDR3 runs to 17 residues. Germline V lookup: CDR1 LGHNA, CDR2 YSLEER. The V segment lost 4 bases and the J segment 6 bases; nucleotides outside the gene matches: 9. CDR3 in DNA: TGCGCCAGCAGCCGGGGACAGGGGGCGGGTCGGGCCGGGGAGCTGTTTTTT. It yields the protein CASSRGQGAGRAGELFF.

The chain carries TRBV11-2 and TRBJ2-5, with 8 positions matching TRBD2. This CDR3 is 15 amino acids long. Germline CDR1 is SGHAT and CDR2 is FQNNGV. V shed 1 base and J 4 bases; nucleotides not matched to a gene: 5. CDR3: CASSLAGGQAETQYF. Written as DNA, the CDR3 is TGTGCCAGCAGCTTAGCGGGAGGGCAGGCAGAGACCCAGTACTTC.

The chain joins TRBV13 to TRBJ1-5; D is ambiguous. V was trimmed by 0 bases and J by 0 bases, leaving 9 bases between them. Germline CDR1 PRHDT, CDR2 FYEKMQ (reference sequence). The length of the CDR3 is 16 residues. The CDR3 protein is CASSLGAGYSNQPQHF. CDR3 coding DNA: TGTGCCAGCAGCTTAGGAGCAGGCTATAGCAATCAGCCCCAGCATTTT.

The chain recombines TRBV6-5 with TRBJ2-2; D unresolved. Germline CDR1 MNHEY, CDR2 SVGAGI. V was shortened by 0 bases and J by 6 bases, with 5 bases between the two germline ends. CDR3 length: 13 residues. The CDR3 loop reads CASSYSGPGELFF. DNA of the CDR3: TGTGCCAGCAGTTACTCTGGGCCCGGGGAGCTGTTTTTT.

V and J are TRBV2 and TRBJ1-5; D unclear. This CDR3 is built from 14 residues. Trimming removed 7 bases at V and 2 bases at J, with 12 bases between. The germline V gene encodes CDR1 SNHLY and CDR2 FYNNEI. In DNA, the CDR3 is TGTGCCAGCACCAGGACCGGGGGCAATCAGCCCCAGCATTTT. Amino acid sequence: CASTRTGGNQPQHF.

The chain couples TRBV4-3 to TRBJ2-4; 9 bases map to TRBD1. Germline values: CDR1 LGHNA, CDR2 YSLEER. This CDR3 spans 17 amino acids. With 4 bases clipped from V and 4 bases from J, the junction kept 11 bases outside the gene matches. The CDR3 protein is CASSPSSGTGSKNIQYF. CDR3 in DNA: TGCGCCAGCAGCCCAAGTAGTGGGACAGGGAGTAAAAACATTCAGTACTTC.

The chain links TRBV28 to TRBJ2-1, with 10 nucleotides matching TRBD2. Germline CDR1 reads MDHEN; CDR2 reads SYDVKM. V was clipped by 5 bases and J by 4 bases; unmatched bases: 14. The CDR3 covers 18 residues. The chain's CDR3 is CASSHVGPSGRLYNEQFF. CDR3 coding DNA: TGTGCCAGCAGTCACGTAGGGCCTAGCGGGAGATTATACAATGAGCAGTTCTTC.

The rearrangement links TRBV7-2 to TRBJ1-1; TRBD1 matches 7 bases. V shed 5 bases and J 5 bases; nucleotides not matched to a gene: 8. The CDR3 is made up of 14 amino acids. Looked up from germline, CDR1 is SGHTA and CDR2 is FQGNSA. The CDR3 sequence is CASSLGQARTEAFF. CDR3 DNA sequence: TGTGCCAGCAGCCTCGGACAGGCGAGGACTGAAGCTTTCTTT.